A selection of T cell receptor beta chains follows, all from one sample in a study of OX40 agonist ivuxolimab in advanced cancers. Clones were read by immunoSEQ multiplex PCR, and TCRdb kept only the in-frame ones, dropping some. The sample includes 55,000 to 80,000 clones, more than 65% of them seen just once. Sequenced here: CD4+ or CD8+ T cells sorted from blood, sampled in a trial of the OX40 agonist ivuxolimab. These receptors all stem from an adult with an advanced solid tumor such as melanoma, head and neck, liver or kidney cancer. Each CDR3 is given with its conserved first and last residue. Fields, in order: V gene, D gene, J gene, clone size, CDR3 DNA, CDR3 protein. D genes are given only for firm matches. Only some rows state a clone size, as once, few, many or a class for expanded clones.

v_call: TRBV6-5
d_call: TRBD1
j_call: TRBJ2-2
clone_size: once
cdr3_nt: TGTGCCAGCAGTTACTCAAAAAACAGGGGCACCGGGGAGCTGTTTTTT
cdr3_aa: CASSYSKNRGTGELFF

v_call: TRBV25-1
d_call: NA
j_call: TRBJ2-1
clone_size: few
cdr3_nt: TGTGCCAGCAGTGACGGACAACCGAATGAGCAGTTCTTC
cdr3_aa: CASSDGQPNEQFF

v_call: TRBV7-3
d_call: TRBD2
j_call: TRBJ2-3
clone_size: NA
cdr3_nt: TGTGCCAGCAGCACGACTAGCGGGGGAGGCACAGATACGCAGTATTTT
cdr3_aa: CASSTTSGGGTDTQYF

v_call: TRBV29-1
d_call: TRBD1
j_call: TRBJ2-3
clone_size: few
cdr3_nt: TGCAGCGTTGAGGGACAGGGTTACACAGATACGCAGTATTTT
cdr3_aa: CSVEGQGYTDTQYF

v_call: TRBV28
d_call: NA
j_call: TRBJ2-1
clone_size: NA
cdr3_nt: TGTGCCAGCAGTCCCCGGTTGCGCCCACAGGACAATGAGCAGTTCTTC
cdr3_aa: CASSPRLRPQDNEQFF

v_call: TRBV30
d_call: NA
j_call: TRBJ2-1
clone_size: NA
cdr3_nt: TGTGCCTGGAGTACGACTGGGGTTTCAAGCAATGAGCAGTTCTTC
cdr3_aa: CAWSTTGVSSNEQFF

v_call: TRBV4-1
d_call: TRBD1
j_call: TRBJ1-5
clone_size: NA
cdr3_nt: TGCGCCAGCAGCCAAGACAGGGGGAGCAATCAGCCCCAGCATTTT
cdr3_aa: CASSQDRGSNQPQHF

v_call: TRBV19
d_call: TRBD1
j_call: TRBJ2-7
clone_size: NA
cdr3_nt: TGTGCCAGCGCACAGACAGGGGCCTACGAGCAGTACTTC
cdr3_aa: CASAQTGAYEQYF

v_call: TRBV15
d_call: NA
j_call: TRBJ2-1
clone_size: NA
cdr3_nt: TGTGCCACCAGCAGAGGCCCGGGGGGCAGCTCCTACAATGAGCAGTTCTTC
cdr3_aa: CATSRGPGGSSYNEQFF

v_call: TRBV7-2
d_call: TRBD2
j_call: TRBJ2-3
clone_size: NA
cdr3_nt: TGTGCCAGCGGGACTAGCGGGGGAACAGATACGCAGTATTTT
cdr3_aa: CASGTSGGTDTQYF

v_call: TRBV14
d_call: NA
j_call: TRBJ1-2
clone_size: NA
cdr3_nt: TGTGCCAGCAGCCAAGGCCAGGGGAACTATGGCTACACCTTC
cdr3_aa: CASSQGQGNYGYTF

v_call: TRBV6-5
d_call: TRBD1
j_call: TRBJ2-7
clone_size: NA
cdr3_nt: TGTGCCAGCAGTTGGGGACAGGGGCCCTACGAGCAGTACTTC
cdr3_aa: CASSWGQGPYEQYF

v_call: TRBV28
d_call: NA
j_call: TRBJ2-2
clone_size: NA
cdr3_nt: TGTGCCAGCAGTTCCCCCAGAGAGGTCACCGGGGAGCTGTTTTTT
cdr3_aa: CASSSPREVTGELFF

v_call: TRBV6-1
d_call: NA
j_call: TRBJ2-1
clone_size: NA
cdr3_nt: TGTGCCAGCTACGACGGACGTGCCTACAATGAGCAGTTCTTC
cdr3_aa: CASYDGRAYNEQFF

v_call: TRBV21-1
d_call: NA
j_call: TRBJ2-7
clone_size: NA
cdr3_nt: TGTGCCAGCAGCACCTACCGGGACGTCTCCTACGAGCAGTACTTC
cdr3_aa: CASSTYRDVSYEQYF

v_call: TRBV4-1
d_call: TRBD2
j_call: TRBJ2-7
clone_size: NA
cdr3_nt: TGCGCCAGCAGCCAAGGGCTAGCGGGAGAGGGTTCTTCGTACTTC
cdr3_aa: CASSQGLAGEGSSYF

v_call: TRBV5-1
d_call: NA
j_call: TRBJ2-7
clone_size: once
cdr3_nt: TGCGCCAGCAGCTTAACAGGGAACTACGAGCAGTACTTC
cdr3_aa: CASSLTGNYEQYF

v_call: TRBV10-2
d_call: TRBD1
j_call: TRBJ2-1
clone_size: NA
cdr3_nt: TGCGCCAGCAGGGACAGGATGGAGAATGAGCAGTTCTTC
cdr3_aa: CASRDRMENEQFF

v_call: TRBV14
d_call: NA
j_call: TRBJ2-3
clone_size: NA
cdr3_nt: TGTGCCAGCAGCCAATCGGATACGCAGTATTTT
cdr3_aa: CASSQSDTQYF

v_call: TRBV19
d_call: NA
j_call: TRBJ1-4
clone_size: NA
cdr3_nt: TGTGCCACCCAAGGGAGGGCAACTAATGAAAAACTGTTTTTT
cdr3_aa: CATQGRATNEKLFF

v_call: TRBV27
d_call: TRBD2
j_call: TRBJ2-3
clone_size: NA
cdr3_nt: TGTGCCAGCACCGCGCGGGAGAGGAGGGATACGCAGTATTTT
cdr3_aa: CASTARERRDTQYF

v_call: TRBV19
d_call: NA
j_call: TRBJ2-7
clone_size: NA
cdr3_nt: TGTGCCAGTAGTATAGACCGGGGGATCTCCTACGAGCAGTACTTC
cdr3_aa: CASSIDRGISYEQYF

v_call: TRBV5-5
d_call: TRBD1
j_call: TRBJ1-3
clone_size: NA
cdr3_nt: TGTGCCAGCAGCTGGGGACAGGGCTCTGGAAACACCATATATTTT
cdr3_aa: CASSWGQGSGNTIYF

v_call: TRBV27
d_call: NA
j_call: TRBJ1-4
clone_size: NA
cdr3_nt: TGTGCCAGCAGCCTCGTGGGCAGGGCTAATGAAAAACTGTTTTTT
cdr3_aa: CASSLVGRANEKLFF

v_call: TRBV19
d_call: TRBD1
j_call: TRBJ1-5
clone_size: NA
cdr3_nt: TGTGCCAGTAGTATAGTGACCGGGGACAGGGCTCAGCCCCAGCATTTT
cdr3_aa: CASSIVTGDRAQPQHF

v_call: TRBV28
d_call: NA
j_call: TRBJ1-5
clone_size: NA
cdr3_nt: TGTGCCAGCATGACCGGGGGCACGAATCAGCCCCAGCATTTT
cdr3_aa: CASMTGGTNQPQHF

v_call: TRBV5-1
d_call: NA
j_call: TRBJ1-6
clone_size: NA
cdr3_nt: TGCGCCAGCAGCTTGGACGAGGGATTTAATTCACCCCTCCACTTT
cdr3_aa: CASSLDEGFNSPLHF

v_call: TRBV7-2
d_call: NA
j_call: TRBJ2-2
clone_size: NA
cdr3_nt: TGTGCCAGCAGCTCCCCTCCCGGGACAACTTCGAACACCGGGGAGCTGTTTTTT
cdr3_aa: CASSSPPGTTSNTGELFF

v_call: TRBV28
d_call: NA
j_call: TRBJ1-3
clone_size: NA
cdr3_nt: TGTGCCAGCAGCGGCATCCGAGCACACACCATATATTTT
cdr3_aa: CASSGIRAHTIYF

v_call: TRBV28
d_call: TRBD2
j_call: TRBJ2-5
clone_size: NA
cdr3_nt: TGTGCCAGCAGTTTATGGACTAGCGGGATTGGGACCCAGTACTTC
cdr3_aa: CASSLWTSGIGTQYF

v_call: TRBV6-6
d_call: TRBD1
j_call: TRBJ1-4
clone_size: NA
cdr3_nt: TGTGCCAGCAGCCAACCCGACAGGGTTGGTAATGAAAAACTGTTTTTT
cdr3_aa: CASSQPDRVGNEKLFF

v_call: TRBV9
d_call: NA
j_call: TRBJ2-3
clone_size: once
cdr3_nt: TGTGCCAGCAGCGTAGCGCCGACAGATACGCAGTATTTT
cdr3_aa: CASSVAPTDTQYF

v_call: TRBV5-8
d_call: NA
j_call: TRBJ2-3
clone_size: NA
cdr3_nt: TGTGCCAGCAGCTTGGCGGGGGCCCCCACAGATACGCAGTATTTT
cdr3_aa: CASSLAGAPTDTQYF

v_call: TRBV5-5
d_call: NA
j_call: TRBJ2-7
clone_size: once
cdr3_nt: TGTGCCAGCAGCTTGAGCGGTTACGAGCAGTACTTC
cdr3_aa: CASSLSGYEQYF

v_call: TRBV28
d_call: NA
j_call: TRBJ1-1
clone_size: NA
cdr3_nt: TGTGCCAGCAGTTTATCCACTGAAGCTTTCTTT
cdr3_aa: CASSLSTEAFF

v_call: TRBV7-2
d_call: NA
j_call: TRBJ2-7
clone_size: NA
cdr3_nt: TGTGCCAGCAGCTTAGGGCGGAACCAGTACTTC
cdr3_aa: CASSLGRNQYF

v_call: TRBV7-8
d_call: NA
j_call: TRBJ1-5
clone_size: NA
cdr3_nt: TGTGCCAGCAGCCCCGGTCCCTATAGCAATCAGCCCCAGCATTTT
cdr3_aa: CASSPGPYSNQPQHF

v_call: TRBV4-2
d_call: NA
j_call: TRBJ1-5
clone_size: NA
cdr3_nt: TGTGCCAGCAGCCAAGTGGTCCAGGGACGCAATCAGCCCCAGCATTTT
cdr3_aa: CASSQVVQGRNQPQHF

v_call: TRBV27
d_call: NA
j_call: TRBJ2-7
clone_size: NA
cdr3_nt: TGTGCCAGCAGTTTAGGGGCAGGGCGTGAGCAGTACTTC
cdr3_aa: CASSLGAGREQYF

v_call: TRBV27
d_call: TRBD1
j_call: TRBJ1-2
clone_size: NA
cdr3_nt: TGTGCCAGCAGTTGGGGCAGGGGGGCCTATGGCTACACCTTC
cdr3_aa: CASSWGRGAYGYTF

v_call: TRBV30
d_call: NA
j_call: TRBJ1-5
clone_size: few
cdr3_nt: TGTGCCTGGAGTAGCTCCTCGGGGCTCGATCAGCCCCAGCATTTT
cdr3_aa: CAWSSSSGLDQPQHF

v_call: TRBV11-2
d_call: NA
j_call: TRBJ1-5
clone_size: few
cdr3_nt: TGTGCCAGCAGCTTAGAAGGGGCAGTCACCCAGCCCCAGCATTTT
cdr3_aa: CASSLEGAVTQPQHF

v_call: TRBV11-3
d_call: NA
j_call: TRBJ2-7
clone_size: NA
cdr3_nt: TGTGCCAGCAGCTTCCGGGACGGGTCCCCCTACGAGCAGTACTTC
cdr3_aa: CASSFRDGSPYEQYF

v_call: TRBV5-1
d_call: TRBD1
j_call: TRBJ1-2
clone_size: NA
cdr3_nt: TGCGCCAGCAGCTCACAGGGGGGAGGCTATGGCTACACCTTC
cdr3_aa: CASSSQGGGYGYTF

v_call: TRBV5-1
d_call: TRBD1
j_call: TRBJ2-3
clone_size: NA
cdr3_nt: TGCGCCAGCACCGATGAGGGACAGGCGCCAGATACGCAGTATTTT
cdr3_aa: CASTDEGQAPDTQYF

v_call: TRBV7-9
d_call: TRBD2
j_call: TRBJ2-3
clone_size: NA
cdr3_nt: TGTGCCAGCGGGGGGGGAGATACGCAGTATTTT
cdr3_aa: CASGGGDTQYF

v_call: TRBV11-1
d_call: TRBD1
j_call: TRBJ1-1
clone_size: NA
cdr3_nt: TGTGCCAGCAGCTTAGGGACAGGGTTTGGGGAAGCTTTCTTT
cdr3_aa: CASSLGTGFGEAFF

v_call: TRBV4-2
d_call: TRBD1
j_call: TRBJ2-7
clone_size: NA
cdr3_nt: TGTGCCAGCAGCCAAGAAGGGACAGGGACCTACGAGCAGTACTTC
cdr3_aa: CASSQEGTGTYEQYF

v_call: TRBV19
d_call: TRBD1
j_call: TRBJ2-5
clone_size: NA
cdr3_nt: TGTGCCAGTAGTCCTTTCGGTAGACAGGGGCTAGCAGAGACCCAGTACTTC
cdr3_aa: CASSPFGRQGLAETQYF

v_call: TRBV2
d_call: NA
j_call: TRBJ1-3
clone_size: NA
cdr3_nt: TGTGCCAGCAGTCCTCACGACGGAAACACCATATATTTT
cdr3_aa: CASSPHDGNTIYF

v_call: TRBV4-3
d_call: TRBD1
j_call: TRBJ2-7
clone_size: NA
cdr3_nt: TGCGCCAGCAGCCTGGGACAGGGAGACTACGAGCAGTACTTC
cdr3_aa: CASSLGQGDYEQYF

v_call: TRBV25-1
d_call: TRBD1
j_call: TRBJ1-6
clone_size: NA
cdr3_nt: TGTGCCAGCACTGGGACAGGATATAATTCACCCCTCCACTTT
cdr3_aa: CASTGTGYNSPLHF

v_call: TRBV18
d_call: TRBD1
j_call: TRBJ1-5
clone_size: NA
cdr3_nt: TGTGCCAGCTCACCAGGGACAGGGGGCTTAAGCAATCAGCCCCAGCATTTT
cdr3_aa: CASSPGTGGLSNQPQHF

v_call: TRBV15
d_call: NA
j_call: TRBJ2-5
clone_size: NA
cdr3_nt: TGTGCCACCAGCAGACCCACAGGGCCCCAAGAGACCCAGTACTTC
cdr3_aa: CATSRPTGPQETQYF

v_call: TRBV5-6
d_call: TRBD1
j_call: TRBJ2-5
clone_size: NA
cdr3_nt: TGTGCCAGCAGCGGGTCGGACAGGGGCCAGGAGACCCAGTACTTC
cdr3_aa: CASSGSDRGQETQYF

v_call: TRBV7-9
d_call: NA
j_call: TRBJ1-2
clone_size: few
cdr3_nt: TGTGCCAGCAGCCGAGGGTTGACCCTATGGAGCTACACCTTC
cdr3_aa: CASSRGLTLWSYTF

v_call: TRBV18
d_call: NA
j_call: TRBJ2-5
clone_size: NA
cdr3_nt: TGTGCCAGCTCACATTCGGACAGCTACCAAGAGACCCAGTACTTC
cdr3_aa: CASSHSDSYQETQYF

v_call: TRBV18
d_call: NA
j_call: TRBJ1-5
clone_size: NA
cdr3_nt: TGTGCCAGCTCACCACGGGCAGGCGGGCGTAGCAATCAGCCCCAGCATTTT
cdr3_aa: CASSPRAGGRSNQPQHF

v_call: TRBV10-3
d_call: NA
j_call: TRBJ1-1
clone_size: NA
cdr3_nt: TGTGCCATCAGTCGAGCGTCGAAGGGGAACACTGAAGCTTTCTTT
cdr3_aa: CAISRASKGNTEAFF